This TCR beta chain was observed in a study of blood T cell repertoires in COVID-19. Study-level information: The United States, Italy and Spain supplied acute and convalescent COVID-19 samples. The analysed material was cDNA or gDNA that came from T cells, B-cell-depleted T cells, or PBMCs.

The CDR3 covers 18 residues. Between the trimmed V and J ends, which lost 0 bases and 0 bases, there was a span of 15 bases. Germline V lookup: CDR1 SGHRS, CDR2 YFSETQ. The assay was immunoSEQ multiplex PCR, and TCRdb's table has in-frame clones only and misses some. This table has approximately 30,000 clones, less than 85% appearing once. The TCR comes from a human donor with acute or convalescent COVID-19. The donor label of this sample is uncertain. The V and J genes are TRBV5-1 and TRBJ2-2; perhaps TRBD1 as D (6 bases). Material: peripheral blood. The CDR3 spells CASSLGGRGAPNTGELFF. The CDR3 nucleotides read TGCGCCAGCAGCTTGGGTGGCAGGGGCGCTCCGAACACCGGGGAGCTGTTTTTT. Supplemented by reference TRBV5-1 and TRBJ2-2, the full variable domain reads KAGVTQTPRYLIKTRGQQVTLSCSPISGHRSVSWYQQTPGQGLQFLFEYFSETQRNKGNFPGRFSGRQFSNSRSEMNVSTLELGDSALYLCASSLGGRGAPNTGELFFGEGSRLTVL.